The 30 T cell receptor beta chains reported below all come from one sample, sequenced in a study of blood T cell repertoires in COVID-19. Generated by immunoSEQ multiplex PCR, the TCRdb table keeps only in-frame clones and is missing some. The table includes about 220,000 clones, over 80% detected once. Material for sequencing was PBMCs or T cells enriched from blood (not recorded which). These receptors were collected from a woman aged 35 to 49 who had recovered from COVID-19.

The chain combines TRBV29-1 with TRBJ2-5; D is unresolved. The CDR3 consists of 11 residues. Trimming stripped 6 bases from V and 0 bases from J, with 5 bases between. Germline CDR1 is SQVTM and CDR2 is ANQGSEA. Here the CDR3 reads CSVLYQETQYF. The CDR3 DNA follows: TGCAGCGTCCTGTACCAAGAGACCCAGTACTTC.

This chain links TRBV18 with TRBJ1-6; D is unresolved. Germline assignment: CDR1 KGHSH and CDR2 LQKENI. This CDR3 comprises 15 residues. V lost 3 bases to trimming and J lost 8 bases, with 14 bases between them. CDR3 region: CASSPRPGSDSPLHF. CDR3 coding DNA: TGTGCCAGCTCACCGAGACCGGGGAGCGATTCACCCCTCCACTTT.

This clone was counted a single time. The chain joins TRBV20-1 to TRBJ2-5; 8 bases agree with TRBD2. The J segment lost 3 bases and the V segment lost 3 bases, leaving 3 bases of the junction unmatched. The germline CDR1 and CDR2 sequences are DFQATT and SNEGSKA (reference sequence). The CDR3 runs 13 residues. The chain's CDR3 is CSASLAGKETQYF. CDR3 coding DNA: TGCAGTGCTAGTCTAGCGGGTAAAGAGACCCAGTACTTC.

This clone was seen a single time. The CDR3 sequence: CASNLGLRGNEQFF. The CDR3 nucleotides read TGTGCCAGTAACTTGGGACTTAGAGGCAATGAGCAGTTCTTC. J is TRBJ2-1 and V is TRBV6-5; possibly TRBD2 for D (6 bases). V lost 9 bases and J lost 6, with 18 bases in between. There are 14 residues in the CDR3. The germline V gene encodes CDR1 MNHEY and CDR2 SVGAGI.

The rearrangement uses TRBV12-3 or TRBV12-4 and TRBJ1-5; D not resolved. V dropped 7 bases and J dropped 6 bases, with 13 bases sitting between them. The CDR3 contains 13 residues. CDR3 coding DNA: TGTGCCAGCAATATGGGAGTTCGTCAGCCCCAGCATTTT. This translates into CASNMGVRQPQHF.

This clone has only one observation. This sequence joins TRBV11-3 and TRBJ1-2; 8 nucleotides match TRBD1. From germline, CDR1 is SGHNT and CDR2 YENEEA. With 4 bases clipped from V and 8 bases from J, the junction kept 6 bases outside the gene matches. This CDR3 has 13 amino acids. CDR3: CASSWTGIGGYTF. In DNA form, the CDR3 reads TGTGCCAGCAGCTGGACAGGGATCGGAGGCTACACCTTC.

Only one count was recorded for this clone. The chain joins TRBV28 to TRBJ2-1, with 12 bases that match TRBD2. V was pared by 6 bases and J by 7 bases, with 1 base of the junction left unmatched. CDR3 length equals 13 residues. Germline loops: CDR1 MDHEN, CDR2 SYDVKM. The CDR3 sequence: CASRTSGRNEQFF. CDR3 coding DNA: TGTGCCAGCAGGACTAGCGGGAGAAATGAGCAGTTCTTC.

The CDR3 sequence: CASRGSGRGEQYV. The CDR3 DNA is TGTGCCAGCAGAGGAAGCGGGAGGGGGGAGCAGTACGTC. The genes are TRBV6-5 and TRBJ2-7; 10 bases match TRBD2. The CDR3 has 13 residues. The junction had 6 bases not matched to a gene; V was cut back by 6 bases and J by 7 bases. Germline V lookup: CDR1 MNHEY, CDR2 SVGAGI.

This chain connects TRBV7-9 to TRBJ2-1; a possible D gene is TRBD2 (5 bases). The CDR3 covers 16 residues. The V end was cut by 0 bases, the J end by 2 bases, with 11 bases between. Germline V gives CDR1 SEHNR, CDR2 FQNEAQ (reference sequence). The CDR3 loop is CASSLARASAYNEQFF. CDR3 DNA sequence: TGTGCCAGCAGCTTAGCGAGGGCTTCAGCCTACAATGAGCAGTTCTTC.

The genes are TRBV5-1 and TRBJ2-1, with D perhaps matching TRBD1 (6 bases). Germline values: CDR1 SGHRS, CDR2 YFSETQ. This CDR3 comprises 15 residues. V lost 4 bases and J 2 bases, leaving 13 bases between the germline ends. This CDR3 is CASSAGTTTYNEQFF. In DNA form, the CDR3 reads TGCGCCAGCAGCGCCGGGACAACTACCTACAATGAGCAGTTCTTC.

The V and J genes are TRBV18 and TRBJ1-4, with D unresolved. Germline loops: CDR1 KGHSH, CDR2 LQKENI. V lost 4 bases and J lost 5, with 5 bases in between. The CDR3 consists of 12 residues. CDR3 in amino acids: CASSRENEKLFF. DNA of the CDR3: TGTGCCAGCTCACGCGAGAATGAAAAACTGTTTTTT.

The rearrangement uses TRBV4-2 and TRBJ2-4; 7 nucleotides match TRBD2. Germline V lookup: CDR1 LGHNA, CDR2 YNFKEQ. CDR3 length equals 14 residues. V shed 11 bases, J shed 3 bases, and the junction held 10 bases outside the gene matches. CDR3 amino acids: CAAGRGEGKNIQYF. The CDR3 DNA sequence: TGTGCCGCGGGGAGGGGAGAGGGCAAAAACATTCAGTACTTC.

Here the CDR3 DNA reads TGTGCCAGCAGTTCGGGACAAAGTAGGACTGAAGCTTTCTTT. It encodes CASSSGQSRTEAFF. The rearrangement links TRBV6-5 to TRBJ1-1, with D perhaps matching TRBD1 (6 bases). The V and J ends lost 4 bases and 5 bases respectively, with 14 bases between them. CDR1 is MNHEY and CDR2 is SVGAGI in the germline V gene. This CDR3 is built from 14 residues.

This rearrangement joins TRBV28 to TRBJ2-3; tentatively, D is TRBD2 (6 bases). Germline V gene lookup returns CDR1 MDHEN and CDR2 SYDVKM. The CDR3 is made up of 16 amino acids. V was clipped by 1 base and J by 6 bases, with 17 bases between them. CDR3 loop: CASSLFGGGSRDTQYF. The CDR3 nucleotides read TGTGCCAGCAGTTTATTCGGGGGAGGAAGTCGGGATACGCAGTATTTT.

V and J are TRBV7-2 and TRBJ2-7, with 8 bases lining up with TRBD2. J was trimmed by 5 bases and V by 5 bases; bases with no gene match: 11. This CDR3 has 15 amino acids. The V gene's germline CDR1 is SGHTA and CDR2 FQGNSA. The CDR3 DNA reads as TGTGCCAGCAGCCAAGTCAGCGGGAGATACCACGAGCAGTACGTC. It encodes CASSQVSGRYHEQYV.

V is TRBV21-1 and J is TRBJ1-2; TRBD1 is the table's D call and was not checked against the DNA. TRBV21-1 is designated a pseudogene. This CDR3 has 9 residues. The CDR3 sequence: CASSKGQNF. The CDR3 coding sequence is TGTGCCAGCAGCAAGGGACAGAATTTC.

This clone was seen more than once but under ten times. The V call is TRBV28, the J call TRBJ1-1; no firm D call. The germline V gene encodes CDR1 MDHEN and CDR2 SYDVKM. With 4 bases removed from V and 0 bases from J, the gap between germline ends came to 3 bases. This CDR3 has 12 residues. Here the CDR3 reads CASSSVNTEAFF. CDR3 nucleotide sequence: TGTGCCAGCAGTTCAGTGAACACTGAAGCTTTCTTT.

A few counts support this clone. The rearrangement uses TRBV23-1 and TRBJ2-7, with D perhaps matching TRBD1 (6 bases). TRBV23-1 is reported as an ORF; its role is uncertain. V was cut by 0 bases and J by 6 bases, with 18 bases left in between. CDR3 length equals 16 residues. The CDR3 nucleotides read TGCGCCAGCAGTCAATCGTCAGGACAGATCTCTCCCGAGCAGTACGTC. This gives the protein CASSQSSGQISPEQYV.

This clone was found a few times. CDR3 in DNA: TGTGCCAGCAGTTTTAACAGGGTTAGGGAGACCCAGTACTTC. Amino acids: CASSFNRVRETQYF. The chain links TRBV28 to TRBJ2-5; D may be TRBD1 (6 bases). The CDR3 spans 14 residues. V shed 3 bases and J shed 5 bases, with 13 bases lying between them. From germline, CDR1 is MDHEN and CDR2 SYDVKM.

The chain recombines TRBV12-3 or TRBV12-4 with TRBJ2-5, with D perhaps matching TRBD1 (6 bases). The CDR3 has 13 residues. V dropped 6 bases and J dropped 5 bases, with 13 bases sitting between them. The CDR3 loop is CASSSTGPETQYF. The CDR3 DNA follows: TGTGCCAGCAGCTCGACAGGTCCCGAGACCCAGTACTTC.

CDR3 amino acids: CASSPGGSYEQYF. CDR3 bases: TGTGCCAGCAGCCCAGGGGGGTCCTACGAGCAGTACTTC. This chain links TRBV5-5 with TRBJ2-7; TRBD1 might be the D (7 bases). The CDR3 spans 13 residues. Germline CDR1 reads SGHKS; CDR2 reads YYEKEE (reference sequence). V shed 4 bases and J shed 1 base, with 9 bases lying between them.

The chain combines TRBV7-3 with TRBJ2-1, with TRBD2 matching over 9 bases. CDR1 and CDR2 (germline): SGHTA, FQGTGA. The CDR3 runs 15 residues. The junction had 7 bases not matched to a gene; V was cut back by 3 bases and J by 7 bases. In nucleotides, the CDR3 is TGTGCCAGCAGCTTCTCGGGACTAGCCTTTAATGAGCAGTTCTTC. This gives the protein CASSFSGLAFNEQFF.

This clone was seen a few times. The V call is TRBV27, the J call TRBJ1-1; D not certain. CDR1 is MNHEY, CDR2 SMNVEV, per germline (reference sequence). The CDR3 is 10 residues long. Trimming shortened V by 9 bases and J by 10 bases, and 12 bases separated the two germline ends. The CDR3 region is CASGRLRAFF. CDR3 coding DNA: TGTGCCAGTGGCAGGTTGCGAGCTTTCTTT.

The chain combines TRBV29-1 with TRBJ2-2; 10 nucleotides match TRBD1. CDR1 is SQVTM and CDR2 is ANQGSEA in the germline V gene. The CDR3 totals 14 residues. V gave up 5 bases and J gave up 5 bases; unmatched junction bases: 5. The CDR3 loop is CSVIGQGGTGELFF. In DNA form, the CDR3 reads TGCAGCGTTATCGGACAGGGGGGAACCGGGGAGCTGTTTTTT.

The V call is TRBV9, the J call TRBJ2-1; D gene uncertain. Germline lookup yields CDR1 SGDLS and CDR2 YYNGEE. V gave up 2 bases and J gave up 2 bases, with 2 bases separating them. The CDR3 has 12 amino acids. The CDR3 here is CASSVTYNEQFF. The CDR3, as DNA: TGTGCCAGCAGCGTCACCTACAATGAGCAGTTCTTC. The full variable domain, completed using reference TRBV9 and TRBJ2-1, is DSGVTQTPKHLITATGQRVTLRCSPRSGDLSVYWYQQSLDQGLQFLIQYYNGEERAKGNILERFSAQQFPDLHSELNLSSLELGDSALYFCASSVTYNEQFFGPGTRLTVL.

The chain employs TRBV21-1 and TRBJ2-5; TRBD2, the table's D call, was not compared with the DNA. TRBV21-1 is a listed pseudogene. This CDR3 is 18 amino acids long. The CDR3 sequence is CASSKGPVGHGGLETQYF. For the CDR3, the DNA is TGTGCCAGCAGCAAAGGACCAGTGGGACACGGGGGGTTGGAGACCCAGTACTTC.

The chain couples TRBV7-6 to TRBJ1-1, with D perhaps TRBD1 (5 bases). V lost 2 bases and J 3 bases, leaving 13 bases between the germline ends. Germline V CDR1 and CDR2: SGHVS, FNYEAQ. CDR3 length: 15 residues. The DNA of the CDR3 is TGTGCCAGCAGCTTATCGGGGGGAGCGGACACTGAAGCTTTCTTT. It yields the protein CASSLSGGADTEAFF.

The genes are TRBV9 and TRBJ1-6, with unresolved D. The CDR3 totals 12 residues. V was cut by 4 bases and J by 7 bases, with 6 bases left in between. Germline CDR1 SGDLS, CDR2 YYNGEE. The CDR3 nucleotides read TGTGCCAGCAGCCCCATGAATTCACCCCTCCACTTT. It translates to CASSPMNSPLHF.

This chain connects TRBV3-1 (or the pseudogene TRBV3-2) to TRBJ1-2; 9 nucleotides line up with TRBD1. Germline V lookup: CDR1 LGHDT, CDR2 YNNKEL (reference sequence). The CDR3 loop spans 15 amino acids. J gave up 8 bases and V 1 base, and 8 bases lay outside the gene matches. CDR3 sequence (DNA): TGTGCCAGCAGCCAAGGCTTTAACAGGGGGCACGGCTACACCTTC. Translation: CASSQGFNRGHGYTF.

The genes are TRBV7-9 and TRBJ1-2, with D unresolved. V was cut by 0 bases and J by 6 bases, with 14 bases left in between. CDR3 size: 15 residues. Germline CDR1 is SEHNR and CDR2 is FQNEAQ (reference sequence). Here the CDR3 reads CASSLAAPLVHGYTF. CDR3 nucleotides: TGTGCCAGCAGCTTAGCTGCACCCCTAGTTCATGGCTACACCTTC.